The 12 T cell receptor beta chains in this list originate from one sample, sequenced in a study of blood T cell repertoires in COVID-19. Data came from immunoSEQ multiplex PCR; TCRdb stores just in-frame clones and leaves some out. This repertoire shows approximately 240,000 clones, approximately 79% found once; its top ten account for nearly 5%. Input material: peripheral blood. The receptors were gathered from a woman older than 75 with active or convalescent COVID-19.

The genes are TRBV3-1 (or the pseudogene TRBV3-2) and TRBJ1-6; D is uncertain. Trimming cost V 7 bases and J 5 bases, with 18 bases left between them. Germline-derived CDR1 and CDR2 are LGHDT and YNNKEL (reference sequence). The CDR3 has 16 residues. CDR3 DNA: TGTGCCAGCACCTTTGGAAGAGGCGGGGATAATTCACCCCTCCACTTT. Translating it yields CASTFGRGGDNSPLHF.

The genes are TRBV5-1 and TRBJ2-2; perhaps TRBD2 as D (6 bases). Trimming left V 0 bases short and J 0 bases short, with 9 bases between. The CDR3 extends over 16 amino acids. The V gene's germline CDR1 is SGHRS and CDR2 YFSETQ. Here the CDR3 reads CASSLAPGANTGELFF. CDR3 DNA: TGCGCCAGCAGCTTGGCCCCGGGGGCGAACACCGGGGAGCTGTTTTTT. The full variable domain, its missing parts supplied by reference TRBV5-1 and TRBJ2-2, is KAGVTQTPRYLIKTRGQQVTLSCSPISGHRSVSWYQQTPGQGLQFLFEYFSETQRNKGNFPGRFSGRQFSNSRSEMNVSTLELGDSALYLCASSLAPGANTGELFFGEGSRLTVL.

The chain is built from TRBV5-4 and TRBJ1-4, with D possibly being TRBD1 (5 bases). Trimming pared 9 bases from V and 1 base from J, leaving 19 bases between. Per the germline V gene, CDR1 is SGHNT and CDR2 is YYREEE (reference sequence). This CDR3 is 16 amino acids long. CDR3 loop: CAISAGERGTNEKLFF. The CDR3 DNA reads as TGTGCCATCTCGGCTGGGGAAAGGGGAACTAATGAAAAACTGTTTTTT.

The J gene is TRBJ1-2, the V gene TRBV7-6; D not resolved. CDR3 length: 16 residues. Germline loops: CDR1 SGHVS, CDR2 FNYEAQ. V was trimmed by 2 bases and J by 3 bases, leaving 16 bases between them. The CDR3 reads CASSLTLTEAHYGYTF. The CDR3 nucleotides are TGTGCCAGCAGCTTAACCCTCACCGAGGCCCACTATGGCTACACCTTC.

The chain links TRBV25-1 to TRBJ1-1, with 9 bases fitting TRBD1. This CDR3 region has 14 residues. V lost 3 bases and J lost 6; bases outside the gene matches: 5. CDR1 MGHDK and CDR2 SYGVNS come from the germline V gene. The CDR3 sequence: CASSDDRGWAEAFF. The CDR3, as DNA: TGTGCCAGCAGTGATGACAGGGGGTGGGCTGAAGCTTTCTTT.

The chain's CDR3 is CATSDVTSLETQYF. The CDR3 nucleotides are TGTGCCACCAGTGACGTGACTAGCTTGGAGACCCAGTACTTC. The chain has TRBV24-1 and TRBJ2-5; 7 bases line up with TRBD2. The CDR3 is 14 amino acids. The junction had 6 bases not matched to a gene; V was cut back by 4 bases and J by 5 bases. The germline gives CDR1 KGHDR, CDR2 SFDVKD.

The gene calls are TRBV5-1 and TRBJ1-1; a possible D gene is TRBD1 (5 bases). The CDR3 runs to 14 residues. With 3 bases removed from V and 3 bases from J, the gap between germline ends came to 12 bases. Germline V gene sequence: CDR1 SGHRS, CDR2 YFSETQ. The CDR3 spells CASSYQGVDTEAFF. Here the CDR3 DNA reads TGCGCCAGCAGCTACCAGGGTGTAGACACTGAAGCTTTCTTT.

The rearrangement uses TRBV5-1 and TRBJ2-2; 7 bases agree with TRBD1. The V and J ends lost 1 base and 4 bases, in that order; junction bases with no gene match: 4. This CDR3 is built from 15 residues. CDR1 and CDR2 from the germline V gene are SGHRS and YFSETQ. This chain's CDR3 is CASSLRAGGTGELFF. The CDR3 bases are TGCGCCAGCAGCTTGAGGGCAGGGGGCACCGGGGAGCTGTTTTTT.

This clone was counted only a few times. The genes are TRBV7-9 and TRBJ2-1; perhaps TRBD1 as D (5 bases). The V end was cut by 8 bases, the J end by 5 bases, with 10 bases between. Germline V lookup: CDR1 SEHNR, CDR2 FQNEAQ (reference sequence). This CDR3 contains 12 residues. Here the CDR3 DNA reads TGTGCCAGCTCAGGGCCAAACAATGAGCAGTTCTTC. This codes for CASSGPNNEQFF.

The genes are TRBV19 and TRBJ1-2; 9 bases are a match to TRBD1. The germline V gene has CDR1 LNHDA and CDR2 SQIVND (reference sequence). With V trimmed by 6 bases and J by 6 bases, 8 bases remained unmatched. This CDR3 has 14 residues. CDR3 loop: CASRIPGQGHGYTF. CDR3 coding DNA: TGTGCCAGTAGAATTCCGGGACAGGGCCATGGCTACACCTTC.

The chain's CDR3 is CASRTGENQPQHF. DNA for the CDR3: TGTGCCAGTAGGACAGGGGAAAATCAGCCCCAGCATTTT. The rearrangement joins TRBV28 to TRBJ1-5, with 9 bases lining up with TRBD1. The germline V gene encodes CDR1 MDHEN and CDR2 SYDVKM. This CDR3 is built from 13 residues. Germline trimming cut 9 bases from V and 4 bases from J; bases unmatched to any gene: 4. The complete variable domain, with remaining parts taken from reference TRBV28 and TRBJ1-5, reads DVKVTQSSRYLVKRTGEKVFLECVQDMDHENMFWYRQDPGLGLRLIYFSYDVKMKEKGDIPEGYSVSREKKERFSLILESASTNQTSMYLCASRTGENQPQHFGDGTRLSIL.

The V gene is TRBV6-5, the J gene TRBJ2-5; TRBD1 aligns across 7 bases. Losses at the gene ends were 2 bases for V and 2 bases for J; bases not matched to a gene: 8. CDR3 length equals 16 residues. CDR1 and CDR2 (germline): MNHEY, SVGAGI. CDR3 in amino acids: CASSYTTGFGQETQYF. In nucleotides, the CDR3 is TGTGCCAGCAGTTACACGACAGGGTTCGGTCAAGAGACCCAGTACTTC.